Listed here are 12 T cell receptor beta chains from one sample, sequenced in a study of T cell clones after liver transplantation. Sequenced by immunoSEQ multiplex PCR; TCRdb stores in-frame clones only, minus some. The table lists some 120,000 clones, less than 95% of them singletons. The material sequenced was CD4+ T cells from blood, taken 12 months after liver transplant. The receptors stem from a human patient who received a liver transplant. These T cells may partly come from the graft donor.

This clone was recorded once. The chain employs TRBV7-2 and TRBJ2-1, with 12 bases matching TRBD2. Unmatched junction bases numbered 5, after V lost 5 bases and J lost 0 bases. CDR1 and CDR2 (germline): SGHTA, FQGNSA. This CDR3 contains 17 residues. The CDR3 here is CASSLGLAGSSYNEQFF. CDR3 nucleotide sequence: TGTGCCAGCAGCCTCGGACTAGCGGGGAGCTCCTACAATGAGCAGTTCTTC.

The V and J genes are TRBV27 and TRBJ2-7; D unresolved. This CDR3 contains 12 residues. The V and J ends lost 3 bases and 6 bases respectively, with 9 bases between them. In germline, CDR1 is MNHEY, CDR2 SMNVEV (reference sequence). CDR3 bases: TGTGCCAGCAGTTTCCGGCTTGGCGAGCAGTACTTC. Protein sequence: CASSFRLGEQYF.

The chain has TRBV28 and TRBJ1-4, with 8 bases identical to TRBD1. Germline V lookup: CDR1 MDHEN, CDR2 SYDVKM. The CDR3 has 14 amino acids. The V and J ends lost 8 bases and 6 bases, in that order; junction bases with no gene match: 8. The CDR3 region is CASAAGQGHEKLFF. The CDR3 nucleotides read TGTGCCAGCGCAGCCGGACAGGGACATGAAAAACTGTTTTTT.

The chain is built from TRBV28 and TRBJ1-1, with 9 bases fitting TRBD1. CDR1 is MDHEN, CDR2 SYDVKM, per germline. V dropped 5 bases and J dropped 1; count of bases not matched to a gene: 2. The CDR3 consists of 14 residues. CDR3 nucleotides: TGTGCCAGCAGTCCGGGACAGGGGAACACTGAAGCTTTCTTT. Translation: CASSPGQGNTEAFF.

In this sample, this clone turned up once. The V gene is TRBV9, the J gene TRBJ1-4; 8 nucleotides align to TRBD1. The CDR3 length is 15 residues. CDR1 is SGDLS, CDR2 YYNGEE, per germline. The J segment lost 6 bases and the V segment lost 4 bases, leaving 8 bases of the junction unmatched. The CDR3 here is CASSSETGEDEKLFF. In DNA form, the CDR3 reads TGTGCCAGCAGCTCAGAGACAGGGGAGGATGAAAAACTGTTTTTT.

The gene calls are TRBV5-5 and TRBJ2-7; 7 bases map to TRBD1. The V gene end was trimmed by 4 bases and the J gene end by 5 bases; junction bases not matched to a gene: 15. The CDR3 has 16 amino acids. CDR1 SGHKS and CDR2 YYEKEE come from the germline V gene (reference sequence). The CDR3, as DNA: TGTGCCAGCAGCGCAATTACAGGGGCTATCCCCAACGAGCAGTACTTC. Translated, it gives CASSAITGAIPNEQYF. The variable domain in full, completed from reference TRBV5-5 and TRBJ2-7, reads DAGVTQSPTHLIKTRGQQVTLRCSPISGHKSVSWYQQVLGQGPQFIFQYYEKEERGRGNFPDRFSARQFPNYSSELNVNALLLGDSALYLCASSAITGAIPNEQYFGPGTRLTVT.

This clone turned up a few times. The chain joins TRBV29-1 to TRBJ1-4; D unresolved. V was cut by 7 bases and J by 3 bases, with 12 bases left in between. Germline loops: CDR1 SQVTM, CDR2 ANQGSEA. The CDR3 is 13 amino acids. CDR3 bases: TGCAGCGCCCTCGGTAATTCTAATGAAAAACTGTTTTTT. Protein product: CSALGNSNEKLFF.

The chain links TRBV19 to TRBJ2-1, with 9 bases identical to TRBD2. Trimming at V came to 6 bases and at J to 6 bases, leaving 12 bases not matched to a gene. Looked up from germline, CDR1 is LNHDA and CDR2 is SQIVND (reference sequence). CDR3 size: 16 residues. The CDR3 spells CASRLGGRALFNEQFF. In nucleotides, the CDR3 is TGTGCCAGTAGGTTGGGCGGGAGGGCCCTATTCAATGAGCAGTTCTTC.

This clone was seen a handful of times. One end of the junction does not line up with germline, which may come from a read error. This chain links TRBV10-3 with TRBJ2-7; D is tentatively TRBD1 or TRBD2 (6 bases each). Germline V gene sequence: CDR1 ENHRY, CDR2 SYGVKD. The CDR3 extends over 14 amino acids. This chain's CDR3 is CAISGRDTGEILNF. Written as DNA, the CDR3 is TGTGCCATCAGCGGGCGGGACACCGGGGAGATACTGAACTTC.

The chain uses TRBV7-8 and TRBJ1-1; no clear D. There are 14 residues in the CDR3. V was cut by 2 bases and J by 0 bases, with 7 bases left in between. In germline, CDR1 is SGHVS, CDR2 FQNEAQ. Here the CDR3 DNA reads TGTGCCAGCAGCTTATCAGAATTGAACACTGAAGCTTTCTTT. Protein product: CASSLSELNTEAFF.

J is TRBJ2-5 and V is TRBV5-6, with 10 nucleotides matching TRBD1. This CDR3 region has 15 residues. J was trimmed by 2 bases and V by 0 bases; bases with no gene match: 1. Germline V gene lookup returns CDR1 SGHDT and CDR2 YYEEEE. In nucleotides, the CDR3 is TGTGCCAGCAGCTTGGGGGGACAGGGGCAAGAGACCCAGTACTTC. Protein: CASSLGGQGQETQYF.

The chain uses TRBV5-1 and TRBJ2-3, with 8 positions matching TRBD1. The V segment lost 3 bases and the J segment 4 bases; nucleotides outside the gene matches: 7. From germline, CDR1 is SGHRS and CDR2 YFSETQ. This CDR3 has 15 residues. CDR3 protein: CASSWGDRHPDTQYF. The CDR3 bases are TGCGCCAGCAGCTGGGGGGACAGGCATCCAGATACGCAGTATTTT.